What follows are 21 T cell receptor beta chains derived from one specimen sequenced in a study of response to subunit inactivated influenza vaccine. Each CDR3 protein is one row after TCRdb ran MiXCR on the RT-PCR reads. The data show roughly 700,000 distinct CDR3 sequences, approximately 14% seen once. The starting material was PBMCs from blood, obtained roughly 2 weeks before vaccination. These receptors were obtained from a man between 50 and 59 years old who received an inactivated influenza vaccine.

This chain connects TRBV27 to TRBJ2-1; D possibly matches TRBD1 or TRBD2 (6 bases each). The CDR3 has 16 residues. Trimming removed 5 bases from V and 6 bases from J, with 20 bases in between. CDR1 is MNHEY and CDR2 is SMNVEV in the germline V gene (reference sequence). The CDR3 protein is CASSQTRGDIGNEQFF. CDR3 nucleotides: TGTGCCAGCAGTCAAACAAGGGGGGACATCGGCAATGAGCAGTTCTTC.

There are a few counts of this clonotype. The gene calls are TRBV10-1 and TRBJ2-1; 8 nucleotides line up with TRBD2. V was clipped by 0 bases and J by 0 bases; unmatched bases: 4. The CDR3 loop spans 17 amino acids. The germline gives CDR1 WNHNN, CDR2 SYGVQD (reference sequence). CDR3 sequence reads: CASSESGGGHSYNEQFF. CDR3 nucleotides: TGCGCCAGCAGTGAGTCGGGCGGGGGGCACTCCTACAATGAGCAGTTCTTC.

This clonotype occurred a few times. The chain has TRBV10-3 and TRBJ2-4; D gene uncertain. V lost 3 bases and J lost 10, with 13 bases in between. The CDR3 has 13 amino acids. Germline V lookup: CDR1 ENHRY, CDR2 SYGVKD. CDR3: CAISDGVVGIQYF. CDR3 sequence (DNA): TGTGCCATCAGTGATGGGGTGGTTGGGATTCAGTACTTC.

There are a few counts of this clonotype. J is TRBJ2-3 and V is TRBV11-2, with 9 bases fitting TRBD1. CDR3 length: 16 amino acids. The J segment lost 3 bases and the V segment lost 4 bases, leaving 8 bases of the junction unmatched. Germline CDR1 is SGHAT and CDR2 is FQNNGV. In nucleotides, the CDR3 is TGTGCCAGCAGCTACTTACTGGACAGGGGTACAGATACGCAGTATTTT. Translating it yields CASSYLLDRGTDTQYF.

The V gene is TRBV6-2 or TRBV6-3, the J gene TRBJ2-1; the match to TRBD2 covers 9 bases. The CDR3 covers 18 residues. CDR1 MNHEY and CDR2 SVGEGT come from the germline V gene. After removal of 0 bases from V and 2 bases from J, the junction contained 8 bases not matched to a gene. DNA for the CDR3: TGTGCCAGCAGTTACTCGAGTGTTAGCGGGAGACCCTACAATGAGCAGTTCTTC. Translating it yields CASSYSSVSGRPYNEQFF.

This clonotype has a handful of counts. The rearrangement links TRBV12-3 or TRBV12-4 to TRBJ1-2; 10 bases align to TRBD1. Losses at the gene ends were 7 bases for V and 5 bases for J; bases not matched to a gene: 7. The CDR3 contains 14 residues. This CDR3 is CASKPGQGQYGYTF. The CDR3 DNA reads as TGTGCCAGCAAACCGGGACAGGGGCAGTATGGCTACACCTTC.

V gene TRBV7-2 combines with J gene TRBJ1-4; D may be TRBD1 (6 bases). Between the trimmed V and J ends, which lost 1 base and 7 bases, there was a span of 13 bases. CDR3 length equals 15 residues. Germline lookup yields CDR1 SGHTA and CDR2 FQGNSA. The CDR3 spells CASSLERGRGEKLFF. Here the CDR3 DNA reads TGTGCCAGCAGCTTAGAACGGGGGCGGGGTGAAAAACTGTTTTTT.

The chain carries TRBV7-3 and TRBJ1-2; 9 nucleotides align to TRBD1. The V gene end was trimmed by 1 base and the J gene end by 4 bases; junction bases not matched to a gene: 10. This CDR3 has 17 amino acids. Germline CDR1 is SGHTA and CDR2 is FQGTGA. The CDR3 DNA is TGTGCCAGCAGCTTAAATGTTAGGGACAGGGTGTGCTATGGCTACACCTTC. Amino acids: CASSLNVRDRVCYGYTF.

This clonotype was recorded a few times. The chain employs TRBV6-1 and TRBJ1-1; possibly TRBD1 for D (6 bases). This CDR3 region has 14 residues. V dropped 10 bases and J dropped 1 base, with 16 bases sitting between them. Germline CDR1 is MNHNS and CDR2 is SASEGT. In DNA form, the CDR3 reads TGTGCCACCATCCTAGGGGGAACGAACACTGAAGCTTTCTTT. This gives the protein CATILGGTNTEAFF.

This clonotype was recorded a few times. The chain uses TRBV5-1 and TRBJ2-1; 9 nucleotides align to TRBD1. The CDR3 has 14 residues. The J segment lost 10 bases and the V segment lost 4 bases, leaving 9 bases of the junction unmatched. The V gene's germline CDR1 is SGHRS and CDR2 YFSETQ. In nucleotides, the CDR3 is TGCGCCAGCAGCAGGGACAGGGTAGAACGAGAGCAGTTCTTC. Encoded protein: CASSRDRVEREQFF.

Of note for this clonotype: Germline is not matched at one junction end, which may reflect a read error. The chain uses TRBV7-2 and TRBJ2-1; D call uncertain. CDR1 SGHTA and CDR2 FQGNSA come from the germline V gene. The CDR3 sequence is 15 residues long. This CDR3 reads CASTLNRATANEQFF. CDR3 sequence (DNA): TGTGCCAGCACCTTAAACCGGGCCACGGCCAATGAGCAGTTCTTC.

This clonotype was seen more than once but under ten times. The chain combines TRBV12-3 or TRBV12-4 with TRBJ1-5; D unresolved. This CDR3 region has 12 residues. V was shortened by 3 bases and J by 3 bases, with 3 bases between the two germline ends. CDR3 in DNA: TGTGCCAGCAGTTTTGACAATCAGCCCCAGCATTTT. It translates to CASSFDNQPQHF.

V usage is TRBV20-1 and J usage is TRBJ1-2; D not resolved. The CDR3 spans 14 residues. CDR1 and CDR2 from the germline V gene are DFQATT and SNEGSKA (reference sequence). V was shortened by 5 bases and J by 0 bases, with 13 bases between the two germline ends. The CDR3 region is CSAGPRTANYGYTF. In DNA form, the CDR3 reads TGCAGTGCTGGTCCTCGGACCGCTAACTATGGCTACACCTTC.

The rearrangement uses TRBV11-3 and TRBJ2-5, with 8 bases aligning to TRBD2. This CDR3 has 16 residues. The V and J ends lost 4 bases and 4 bases, in that order; junction bases with no gene match: 11. Germline V lookup: CDR1 SGHNT, CDR2 YENEEA. CDR3 in amino acids: CASSYSGTSDAETQYF. CDR3 coding DNA: TGTGCCAGCAGCTATTCCGGGACTAGTGACGCAGAGACCCAGTACTTC.

There are a few counts of this clonotype. CDR3 sequence: CSANTPDRGGDEQFF. The CDR3 bases are TGCAGTGCTAACACACCGGACAGGGGGGGCGATGAGCAGTTCTTC. The chain joins TRBV20-1 to TRBJ2-1, with 10 bases matching TRBD1. J was trimmed by 8 bases and V by 4 bases; bases with no gene match: 11. CDR1 and CDR2 from the germline V gene are DFQATT and SNEGSKA (reference sequence). This CDR3 spans 15 amino acids.

The CDR3 region is CASRRTGAYEQYF. The CDR3 DNA reads TGTGCCAGCCGGCGTACAGGGGCCTACGAGCAGTACTTC. The genes are TRBV6-2 or TRBV6-3 and TRBJ2-7, with TRBD1 identical over 7 bases. The V gene end was trimmed by 8 bases and the J gene end by 2 bases; junction bases not matched to a gene: 6. Germline CDR1 reads MNHEY; CDR2 reads SVGEGT. The CDR3 extends over 13 amino acids.

This clonotype was recorded a few times. The chain couples TRBV29-1 to TRBJ2-3, with 11 bases that match TRBD2. CDR3 length: 16 residues. J was trimmed by 5 bases and V by 5 bases; bases with no gene match: 12. The germline CDR1 and CDR2 sequences are SQVTM and ANQGSEA. CDR3 sequence (DNA): TGCAGCGTTCTTAGCGGGAGGGCCATTCAACAAGATACGCAGTATTTT. Its protein is CSVLSGRAIQQDTQYF.

This chain links TRBV2 with TRBJ2-2; 8 bases line up with TRBD1. CDR1 and CDR2 from the germline V gene are SNHLY and FYNNEI. The CDR3 extends over 14 amino acids. The ends lost 4 bases at V and 6 bases at J; junction bases unmatched: 4. CDR3 region: CASSARTGPGELFF. In DNA form, the CDR3 reads TGTGCCAGCAGTGCCCGGACAGGGCCCGGGGAGCTGTTTTTT.

The sample holds many counts of this clonotype. The chain has TRBV12-3 or TRBV12-4 and TRBJ2-5; 8 nucleotides line up with TRBD1. Trimming at V came to 3 bases and at J to 3 bases, leaving 3 bases not matched to a gene. The CDR3 is made up of 14 amino acids. CDR3 in DNA: TGTGCCAGCAGTTTCGGACAGGGAAAAGAGACCCAGTACTTC. Translating gives CASSFGQGKETQYF.

The chain employs TRBV14 and TRBJ2-3; D is ambiguous. The length of the CDR3 is 14 residues. Germline loops: CDR1 SGHDN, CDR2 FVKESK. V was shortened by 3 bases and J by 4 bases, with 11 bases between the two germline ends. CDR3 nucleotide sequence: TGTGCCAGCAGCCAGCTCTCGGGCCCAGATACGCAGTATTTT. Amino acid sequence: CASSQLSGPDTQYF. Complete variable domain (other parts from reference TRBV14 and TRBJ2-3): EAGVTQFPSHSVIEKGQTVTLRCDPISGHDNLYWYRRVMGKEIKFLLHFVKESKQDESGMPNNRFLAERTGGTYSTLKVQPAELEDSGVYFCASSQLSGPDTQYFGPGTRLTVL.

This clonotype was seen more than once but under ten times. V is TRBV12-3 or TRBV12-4 and J is TRBJ2-5; 8 bases match TRBD1. V trimming: 6 bases; J trimming: 1 base; junction bases outside the gene matches: 1. This CDR3 is built from 13 residues. Here the CDR3 DNA reads TGTGCCAGCAGGGGACAGGCCCAAGAGACCCAGTACTTC. Its protein is CASRGQAQETQYF.